This TCR beta chain was captured in a study of blood T cell repertoires in COVID-19 (dated by TCRdb to 2019 to 2021). Regarding the complete study: Samples covering the acute and convalescent phases of COVID-19 were provided by collaborators in the United States, Italy and Spain. Deeply sampled blood TCRbeta repertoires from subjects exposed to, actively infected with, or recovered from COVID-19 were included in the dataset. The repertoires were made available in a free public database intended to serve as a resource for research on the immune response to SARS-CoV-2. The samples were drawn from two sources: the first 160 participants of the ongoing ImmuneRACE study, and 1,200 or so subjects contributed by 6 global collaborators. Nearly every sample came with metadata listing a de-identified subject ID, COVID-19 status, age in years and sex. Where available, HLA class I and class II types were taken from metadata supplied by the sample provider and were not determined by assay-based typing. The prospective study material was composed of cDNA or gDNA derived from T cells, B-cell-depleted T cells, or PBMCs. What the study reported, not specific to this receptor: How much clinical and demographic metadata was included differed by source and by participant, and the metadata was provided uncurated.

V ends up 3 bases short and J 0 bases short, with an unmatched junction base count of 6. Spanning cysteine to phenylalanine, the CDR3 consists of 16 amino acids. The CDR3 DNA has 48 bases and is translated from base 1. In regard to this clone: Its antigen is not yet known. No much larger clone is present one base from it, and per-base qualities are unavailable.

The immunoSEQ Assay, a bias-controlled multiplex PCR, was used to amplify TCRbeta CDR3 regions from genomic DNA. Processing in the source paper ran as follows. Within the assay, amplification of reference gene primers was used to estimate how many nucleated cells each sample contained. To quantify the absolute abundance of each unique TCRbeta CDR3 rearrangement, sequence reads were collapsed and filtered. For each sample, productive Simpson clonality was calculated as the square root of Simpson's diversity index across productive rearrangements. In TCRdb, the immuneACCESS table is reduced to in-frame sequences with V and J assigned. These tables do not hold every clone; where another copy was compared, an unresolved V gene accounts for under half, and the others remain unexplained. V and J calls and clone size are those listed in that table; D and trimming were worked out from the DNA. The sample records 150,000 to 200,000 clones, 80% to 85% of which are singletons. More than 5% of the sample comes from the top ten.

Whole blood was collected in K2EDTA tubes by collaborating institutions according to the institutions' own protocols. For TCRbeta analysis, collaborators shipped samples as frozen whole blood, isolated PBMCs, or DNA extracted from either of those sample types. This TCR derives from a woman aged 30 to 39 with acute or convalescent COVID-19. Sequences were obtained from peripheral blood. Here the chain combines TRBV5-3 and TRBJ2-3, and 8 junction bases match TRBD1. TRBV5-3 is assigned to the ORF class and has an uncertain function. For the CDR3, the sequence is CARSSGQGRSTDTQYF. The bases read TGTGCCAGAAGCTCAGGACAGGGCCGAAGCACAGATACGCAGTATTTT.